The 24 T cell receptor beta chains below were found in one sample sequenced in a study of cytomegalovirus exposure and HLA in healthy donors. It was with 60 Vbeta and 13 Jbeta primers that the PCR ran. Profiling relied on immunoSEQ multiplex PCR, and the TCRdb table lists in-frame clones only, not all of them. There are approximately 150,000 clones in the sample; over 75% occur only once, and less than 2% lies in the top ten. The sample taken for sequencing was PBMCs. The receptors stem from a woman aged 25 to 45 in good health and CMV-seronegative.

The chain links TRBV6-5 to TRBJ2-1, with a weak D call TRBD1 (8 bases). The CDR3 runs to 14 residues. CDR1 is MNHEY, CDR2 SVGAGI, per germline. V dropped 7 bases and J dropped 6 bases, with 16 bases sitting between them. The CDR3 protein is CASNPQGGINEQFF. For the CDR3, the DNA is TGTGCCAGCAACCCACAGGGGGGGATCAATGAGCAGTTCTTC.

In this sample, this clone turned up once. V gene TRBV7-3 combines with J gene TRBJ2-7, with TRBD1 matching over 9 bases. The length of the CDR3 is 15 residues. J was trimmed by 5 bases and V by 5 bases; bases with no gene match: 10. Germline CDR1 and CDR2: SGHTA and FQGTGA. CDR3 sequence: CASSPAGTGSDEQYF. Written as DNA, the CDR3 is TGTGCCAGCAGCCCCGCCGGGACAGGGTCTGACGAGCAGTACTTC.

The rearrangement joins TRBV27 to TRBJ1-2; 7 bases match TRBD1. After removal of 6 bases from V and 8 bases from J, the junction contained 15 bases not matched to a gene. The CDR3 consists of 15 residues. Germline values: CDR1 MNHEY, CDR2 SMNVEV (reference sequence). The DNA of the CDR3 is TGTGCCAGCAGCCATAACTCAGAGACAGGGTACGGCTACACCTTC. This translates into CASSHNSETGYGYTF.

This clone was observed a few times. The V gene is TRBV9, the J gene TRBJ2-2, with 9 bases fitting TRBD2. The CDR3 has 16 amino acids. Trimming cost V 0 bases and J 9 bases; bases outside gene matches: 9. Per germline, CDR1 SGDLS and CDR2 YYNGEE. The CDR3 here is CASSVVAGGRVRELFF. CDR3 in DNA: TGTGCCAGCAGCGTAGTTGCGGGGGGGCGGGTCCGGGAGCTGTTTTTT.

CDR3 amino acids: CASSSQGTGELFF. CDR3 in DNA: TGCGCCAGCAGCTCACAGGGGACCGGGGAGCTGTTTTTT. The V gene is TRBV5-1, the J gene TRBJ2-2, with 7 positions matching TRBD1. Germline V gene sequence: CDR1 SGHRS, CDR2 YFSETQ. With 3 bases clipped from V and 5 bases from J, the junction kept 1 base outside the gene matches. This CDR3 is built from 13 residues.

The chain recombines TRBV19 with TRBJ1-2, with D perhaps TRBD1 (5 bases). The ends were cut back, 8 bases at V and 5 bases at J, with 9 bases in the middle. The CDR3 has 11 amino acids. Germline-derived CDR1 and CDR2 are LNHDA and SQIVND (reference sequence). This chain's CDR3 is CASHKGYGYTF. DNA for the CDR3: TGTGCCAGTCATAAGGGGTATGGCTACACCTTC.

This sequence joins TRBV7-3 and TRBJ2-1; TRBD2 matches at 15 bases. The CDR3 runs to 15 residues. V lost 2 bases and J lost 7; bases outside the gene matches: 0. CDR1 is SGHTA and CDR2 is FQGTGA in the germline V gene. As DNA, the CDR3 is TGTGCCAGCAGCTTAGGGACTAGCGGGGGGAATGAGCAGTTCTTC. It codes for CASSLGTSGGNEQFF.

The chain recombines TRBV6-6 with TRBJ1-2; 10 positions match TRBD1. Germline V gives CDR1 MNHNY, CDR2 SVGAGI (reference sequence). V was pared by 2 bases and J by 7 bases, with 4 bases of the junction left unmatched. This CDR3 spans 14 amino acids. The DNA of the CDR3 is TGTGCCAGCAGTTACCCGGGACAGGGGTTTGGCTACACCTTC. This encodes CASSYPGQGFGYTF.

The rearrangement uses TRBV5-5 and TRBJ1-5; possibly TRBD1 for D (6 bases). Per germline, CDR1 SGHKS and CDR2 YYEKEE (reference sequence). V gave up 1 base and J gave up 3 bases, with 20 bases separating them. This CDR3 has 18 residues. The CDR3 is CASSLSHRDTTINQPQHF. CDR3 DNA: TGTGCCAGCAGCTTGAGTCATCGGGACACTACGATCAATCAGCCCCAGCATTTT. The full variable domain, rest sourced from reference TRBV5-5 and TRBJ1-5, is DAGVTQSPTHLIKTRGQQVTLRCSPISGHKSVSWYQQVLGQGPQFIFQYYEKEERGRGNFPDRFSARQFPNYSSELNVNALLLGDSALYLCASSLSHRDTTINQPQHFGDGTRLSIL.

The J gene is TRBJ1-1, the V gene TRBV6-6; possibly TRBD1 for D (6 bases). V gave up 2 bases and J gave up 1 base, with 11 bases separating them. The CDR3 length is 15 residues. Germline V gene data show CDR1 as MNHNY and CDR2 as SVGAGI (reference sequence). CDR3 sequence: CASSYVTGQNTEAFF. Here the CDR3 DNA reads TGTGCCAGCAGTTACGTGACAGGACAGAACACTGAAGCTTTCTTT.

V gene TRBV6-5 combines with J gene TRBJ1-5; the D gene is possibly TRBD1 (6 bases). With 6 bases removed from V and 1 base from J, the gap between germline ends came to 10 bases. CDR1 MNHEY and CDR2 SVGAGI come from the germline V gene. The CDR3 has 14 amino acids. The CDR3 region is CASRRDNSNQPQHF. CDR3 nucleotide sequence: TGTGCCAGCAGACGGGACAACAGCAATCAGCCCCAGCATTTT.

The chain joins TRBV19 to TRBJ1-5; no clear D gene. CDR3 length equals 15 residues. V gave up 6 bases and J gave up 1 base, with 13 bases separating them. Germline assignment: CDR1 LNHDA and CDR2 SQIVND (reference sequence). Written as DNA, the CDR3 is TGTGCCAGTAGCTATCAGAGAGGGAGCAATCAGCCCCAGCATTTT. This sequence encodes CASSYQRGSNQPQHF.

J is TRBJ2-7 and V is TRBV9; 7 bases line up with TRBD1. The CDR3 has 14 residues. The J segment lost 3 bases and the V segment lost 4 bases, leaving 7 bases of the junction unmatched. Germline V gene data show CDR1 as SGDLS and CDR2 as YYNGEE. The CDR3 DNA is TGTGCCAGCAGCTCGGGACAGTCGAGCTACGAGCAGTACTTC. Its protein is CASSSGQSSYEQYF.

J is TRBJ2-5 and V is TRBV2, with 7 bases aligning to TRBD1. This CDR3 has 14 residues. Germline loops: CDR1 SNHLY, CDR2 FYNNEI. Trimming at V came to 6 bases and at J to 1 base, leaving 5 bases not matched to a gene. CDR3 region: CASSPTGSQETQYF. CDR3 DNA sequence: TGTGCCAGCAGCCCGACAGGGTCCCAAGAGACCCAGTACTTC.

V is TRBV27 and J is TRBJ2-5; 9 bases are shared with TRBD2. Germline trimming cut 3 bases from V and 14 bases from J; bases unmatched to any gene: 16. The CDR3 is 15 residues long. The germline CDR1 and CDR2 sequences are MNHEY and SMNVEV (reference sequence). CDR3 in amino acids: CASSFSALGSGGLYF. CDR3 nucleotides: TGTGCCAGCAGTTTTTCCGCCCTGGGTAGCGGGGGCCTCTACTTC.

This clone has only a few counts. This rearrangement joins TRBV5-4 to TRBJ1-2, with TRBD1 identical over 7 bases. CDR3 size: 15 residues. Germline trimming cut 0 bases from V and 8 bases from J; bases unmatched to any gene: 10. CDR1 is SGHNT and CDR2 is YYREEE in the germline V gene (reference sequence). CDR3 residues: CASSLALTGLGGYTF. CDR3 coding DNA: TGTGCCAGCAGCTTGGCCCTGACAGGGCTAGGCGGCTACACCTTC.

This clone was recorded once. The CDR3 DNA is TGCGCCAGCAGCACGGACACAAACTCCTACGAGCAGTACTTC. Translating gives CASSTDTNSYEQYF. The gene calls are TRBV5-1 and TRBJ2-7; D may be TRBD1 (5 bases). CDR1 SGHRS and CDR2 YFSETQ come from the germline V gene. V lost 4 bases and J lost 0, with 11 bases in between. CDR3 length equals 14 residues.

The rearrangement uses TRBV13 and TRBJ2-1; 7 bases match TRBD1. Germline assignment: CDR1 PRHDT and CDR2 FYEKMQ (reference sequence). V shed 4 bases and J 5 bases; nucleotides not matched to a gene: 11. This CDR3 has 16 amino acids. In DNA form, the CDR3 reads TGTGCCAGCAGCTACTCCAGGGGGACCCCCGACAATGAGCAGTTCTTC. Amino acids: CASSYSRGTPDNEQFF.

CDR3 sequence: CASSQLGGNTEAFF. The DNA for the CDR3 is TGCGCCAGCAGCCAACTAGGGGGAAACACTGAAGCTTTCTTT. The chain couples TRBV4-3 to TRBJ1-1, with D tentatively TRBD1 (6 bases). The V gene's germline CDR1 is LGHNA and CDR2 YSLEER. The CDR3 covers 14 residues. The germline V and J ends were trimmed by 2 bases and 2 bases, with 9 bases remaining between them.

This clone was observed once. The chain links TRBV7-9 to TRBJ1-2; D uncertain. The CDR3 extends over 15 amino acids. V was pared by 3 bases and J by 1 base, with 12 bases between. Germline CDR1 is SEHNR and CDR2 is FQNEAQ (reference sequence). The CDR3 protein is CASSLAGGSNYGYTF. CDR3 DNA sequence: TGTGCCAGCAGCTTGGCGGGTGGGAGTAACTATGGCTACACCTTC.

J is TRBJ1-1 and V is TRBV30; possible D gene TRBD1, 5 bases. The CDR3 runs 17 residues. Germline-derived CDR1 and CDR2 are GTSNPN and SVGIG (reference sequence). V gave up 5 bases and J gave up 7 bases, with 29 bases separating them. The CDR3 here is CAWAHRRGKGTRGEAFF. CDR3 nucleotides: TGTGCCTGGGCCCATCGCCGCGGGAAGGGAACTAGGGGTGAAGCTTTCTTT.

This clone was counted only a few times. The chain is built from TRBV7-8 and TRBJ2-3; D is unresolved. CDR3 size: 11 residues. Trimming removed 5 bases at V and 4 bases at J, with 4 bases between. Germline CDR1 SGHVS, CDR2 FQNEAQ. The CDR3 nucleotides are TGTGCCAGCAGCCCAGCAGATACGCAGTATTTT. Encoded protein: CASSPADTQYF.

The chain carries TRBV6-1 and TRBJ2-3; TRBD1 might be the D (5 bases). This CDR3 is 15 amino acids long. V shed 4 bases and J shed 2 bases, with 13 bases lying between them. The germline gives CDR1 MNHNS, CDR2 SASEGT. For the CDR3, the DNA is TGTGCCAGCAGTGTAGGCAGGGTCGTCACAGATACGCAGTATTTT. Its translation is CASSVGRVVTDTQYF.

The chain joins TRBV11-3 to TRBJ1-3; 8 nucleotides line up with TRBD1. The junction had 10 bases not matched to a gene; V was cut back by 5 bases and J by 4 bases. Germline values: CDR1 SGHNT, CDR2 YENEEA. The CDR3 sequence is 16 residues long. The CDR3 reads CASSPRTGRDGNTIYF. CDR3 sequence (DNA): TGTGCCAGCAGCCCTCGGACAGGGAGAGACGGAAACACCATATATTTT.